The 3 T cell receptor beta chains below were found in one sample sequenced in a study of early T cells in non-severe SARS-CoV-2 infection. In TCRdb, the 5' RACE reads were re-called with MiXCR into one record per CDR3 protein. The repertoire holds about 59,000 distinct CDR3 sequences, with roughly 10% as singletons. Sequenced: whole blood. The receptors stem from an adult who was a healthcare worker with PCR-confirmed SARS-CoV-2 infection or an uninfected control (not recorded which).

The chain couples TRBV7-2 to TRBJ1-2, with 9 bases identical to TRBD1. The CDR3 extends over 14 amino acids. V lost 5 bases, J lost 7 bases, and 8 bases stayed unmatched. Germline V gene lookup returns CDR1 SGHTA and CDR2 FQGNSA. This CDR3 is CASSPPGQGSGYTF. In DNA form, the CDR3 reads TGTGCCAGCAGCCCGCCGGGACAGGGTTCTGGCTACACCTTC.

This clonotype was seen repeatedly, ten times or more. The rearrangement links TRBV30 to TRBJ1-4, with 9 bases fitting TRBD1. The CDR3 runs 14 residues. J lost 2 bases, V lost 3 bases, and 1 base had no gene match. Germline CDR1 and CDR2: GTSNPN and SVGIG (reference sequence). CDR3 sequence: CAWSDRGTNEKLFF. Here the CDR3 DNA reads TGTGCCTGGAGCGACAGGGGGACTAATGAAAAACTGTTTTTT.

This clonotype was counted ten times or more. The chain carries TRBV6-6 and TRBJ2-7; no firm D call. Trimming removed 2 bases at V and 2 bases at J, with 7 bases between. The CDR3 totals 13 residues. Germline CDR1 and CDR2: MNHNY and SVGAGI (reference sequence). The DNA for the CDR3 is TGTGCCAGCAGTTACGAAGCACCCTACGAGCAGTACTTC. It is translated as CASSYEAPYEQYF.